The rows below give T cell receptor beta chains drawn from one sample of a study of neurological immune-mediated disorders. TCRdb processed the 5' RACE reads anew with MiXCR; each CDR3 protein has one entry. Here the sample spans some 60,000 distinct CDR3 sequences, about 8.9% being singletons. Specimen: PBMCs. These receptors were obtained from a man aged 25-40 years in good health. CDR3s include the opening cysteine and the closing phenylalanine or tryptophan. D genes are given only for firm matches. The listing skips clone size in some rows; elsewhere it reads once, few, many or a size class.

NA	many	TRBV18	TRBJ1-1	CASSPRLGGMEETEAFF	TGTGCCAGCTCACCAAGATTGGGGGGGATGGAAGAAACTGAAGCTTTCTTT
TRBD1	many	TRBV27	TRBJ1-5	CASSFRAGGISNQPQHF	TGTGCCAGCAGTTTTAGGGCAGGGGGGATCAGCAATCAGCCCCAGCATTTT
NA	many	TRBV11-1	TRBJ2-7	CASSSQGSEQYF	TGTGCCAGCAGTTCACAGGGATCCGAGCAGTACTTC
NA	NA	TRBV6-1	TRBJ2-1	CASSPEGYRGAEQFF	TGTGCCAGCAGTCCGGAGGGTTACAGGGGAGCTGAGCAGTTCTTC
NA	many	TRBV9	TRBJ1-2	CASSPQSDPVYGYTF	TGTGCCAGCAGCCCACAATCCGATCCAGTCTATGGCTACACCTTC
TRBD2	many	TRBV11-2	TRBJ2-3	CASSFPSGVTDTQYF	TGTGCCAGCAGCTTCCCTAGCGGGGTTACAGATACGCAGTATTTT
TRBD2	few	TRBV4-2	TRBJ2-1	CASATRAGVSYNEQFF	TGTGCCAGCGCGACCCGAGCGGGAGTGAGTTACAATGAGCAGTTCTTC
NA	many	TRBV28	TRBJ2-3	CASSPRGGSTDTQYF	TGTGCCAGCAGTCCCAGGGGAGGTAGCACAGATACGCAGTATTTT
NA	many	TRBV6-4	TRBJ2-5	CASSDSAGAQETQYF	TGTGCCAGCAGTGACTCAGCAGGGGCCCAAGAGACCCAGTACTTC
TRBD2	many	TRBV5-1	TRBJ2-1	CASSLGLAGGPQYNEQFF	TGCGCCAGCAGCTTGGGACTAGCGGGAGGGCCGCAATACAATGAGCAGTTCTTC
TRBD1	many	TRBV6-5	TRBJ2-4	CASTSQKGADKNIQYF	TGTGCCAGCACCTCACAGAAGGGGGCGGACAAAAACATTCAGTACTTC
NA	many	TRBV7-9	TRBJ2-3	CASIKDSLMTDTQYF	TGTGCCAGCATCAAGGACAGCTTAATGACAGATACGCAGTATTTT
NA	many	TRBV14	TRBJ2-1	CASSQRRYNEQFF	TGTGCCAGCAGCCAAAGGCGGTACAATGAGCAGTTCTTC
NA	many	TRBV12-3/TRBV12-4	TRBJ2-7	CASAAGSALYEQYF	TGTGCCAGCGCTGCCGGGTCCGCGCTCTACGAGCAGTACTTC
NA	few	TRBV6-6	TRBJ2-2	CASSYSRASENTGELFF	TGTGCCAGCAGTTACTCTCGCGCTAGCGAGAACACCGGGGAGCTGTTTTTT
TRBD1	many	TRBV6-5	TRBJ2-3	CASSPGQGQSDTQYF	TGTGCCAGCAGTCCGGGACAGGGTCAGTCAGATACGCAGTATTTT
TRBD2	many	TRBV5-1	TRBJ2-1	CASSFPEGLAASEQFF	TGCGCCAGCAGCTTCCCTGAGGGACTAGCCGCCAGTGAGCAGTTCTTC
NA	many	TRBV12-3/TRBV12-4	TRBJ2-6	CASSGRAGSGANVLTF	TGTGCCAGCAGTGGCAGGGCGGGGTCTGGGGCCAACGTCCTGACTTTC
NA	many	TRBV4-1	TRBJ2-2	CASSTNDRSNTGELFF	TGCGCCAGCAGCACGAACGACAGGTCGAACACCGGGGAGCTGTTTTTT
NA	many	TRBV5-1	TRBJ1-2	CASSPVGGGSNGYTF	TGCGCCAGCAGCCCCGTCGGGGGTGGATCAAATGGCTACACCTTC
TRBD2	NA	TRBV28	TRBJ2-1	CATTPQSPGGVSWQFF	TGTGCCACCACCCCCCAGTCCCCGGGAGGGGTTTCTTGGCAGTTCTTC
NA	many	TRBV20-1	TRBJ2-3	CSARDSLEDTQYF	TGCAGTGCTAGAGACAGTTTGGAAGATACGCAGTATTTT
TRBD1	many	TRBV12-3/TRBV12-4	TRBJ2-7	CASSLTGQGREQYF	TGTGCCAGCAGTTTAACGGGACAGGGAAGGGAGCAGTACTTC